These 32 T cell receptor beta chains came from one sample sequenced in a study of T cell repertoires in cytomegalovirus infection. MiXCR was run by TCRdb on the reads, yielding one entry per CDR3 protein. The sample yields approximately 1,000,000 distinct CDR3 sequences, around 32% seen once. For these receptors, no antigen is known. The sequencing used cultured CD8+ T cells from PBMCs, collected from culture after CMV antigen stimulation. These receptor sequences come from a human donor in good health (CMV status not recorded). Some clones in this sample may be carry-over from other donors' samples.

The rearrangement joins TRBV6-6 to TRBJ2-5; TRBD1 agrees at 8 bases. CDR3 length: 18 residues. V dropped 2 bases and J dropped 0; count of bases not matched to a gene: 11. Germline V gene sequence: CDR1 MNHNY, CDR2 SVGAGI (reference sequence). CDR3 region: CASSYAVVDRGYQETQYF. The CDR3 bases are TGTGCCAGCAGTTACGCTGTCGTAGACAGGGGATACCAAGAGACCCAGTACTTC.

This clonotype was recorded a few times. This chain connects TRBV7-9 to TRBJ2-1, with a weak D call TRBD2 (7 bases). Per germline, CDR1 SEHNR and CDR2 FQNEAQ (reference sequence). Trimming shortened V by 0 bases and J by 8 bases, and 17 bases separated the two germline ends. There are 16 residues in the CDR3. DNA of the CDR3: TGTGCCAGCAGCTTAGCGGACGGGGGGCCTCGGGATGAGCAGTTCTTC. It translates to CASSLADGGPRDEQFF. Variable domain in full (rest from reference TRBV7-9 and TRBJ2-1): DTGVSQNPRHKITKRGQNVTFRCDPISEHNRLYWYRQTLGQGPEFLTYFQNEAQLEKSRLLSDRFSAERPKGSFSTLEIQRTEQGDSAMYLCASSLADGGPRDEQFFGPGTRLTVL.

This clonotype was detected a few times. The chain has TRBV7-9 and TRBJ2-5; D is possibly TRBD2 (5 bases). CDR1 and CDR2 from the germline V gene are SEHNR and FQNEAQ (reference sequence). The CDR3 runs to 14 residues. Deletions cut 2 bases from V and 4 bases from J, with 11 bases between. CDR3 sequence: CASSLSGSLETQYF. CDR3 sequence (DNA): TGTGCCAGCAGCTTATCGGGGTCTCTAGAGACCCAGTACTTC.

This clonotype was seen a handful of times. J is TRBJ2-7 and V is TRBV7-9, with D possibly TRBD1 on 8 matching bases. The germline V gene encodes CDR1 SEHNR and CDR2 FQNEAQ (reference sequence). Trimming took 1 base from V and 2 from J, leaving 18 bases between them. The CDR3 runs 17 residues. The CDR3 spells CASSLVGGGTGAYEQYF. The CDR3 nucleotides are TGTGCCAGCAGCTTAGTAGGGGGGGGGACAGGAGCCTACGAGCAGTACTTC.

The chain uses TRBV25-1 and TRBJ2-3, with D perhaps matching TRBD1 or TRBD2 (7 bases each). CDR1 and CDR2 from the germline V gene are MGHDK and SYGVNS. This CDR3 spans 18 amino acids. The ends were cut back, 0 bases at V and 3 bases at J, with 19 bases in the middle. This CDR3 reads CASSEYFSTGEGTDTQYF. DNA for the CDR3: TGTGCCAGCAGTGAATACTTCTCCACAGGGGAGGGAACAGATACGCAGTATTTT.

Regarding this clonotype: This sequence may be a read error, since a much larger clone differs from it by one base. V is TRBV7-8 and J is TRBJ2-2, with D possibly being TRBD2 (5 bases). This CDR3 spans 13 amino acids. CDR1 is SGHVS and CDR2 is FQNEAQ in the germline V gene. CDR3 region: CASSLAYTGELSF. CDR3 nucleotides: TGTGCCAGCAGCTTAGCATACACCGGGGAGCTGTCTTTT.

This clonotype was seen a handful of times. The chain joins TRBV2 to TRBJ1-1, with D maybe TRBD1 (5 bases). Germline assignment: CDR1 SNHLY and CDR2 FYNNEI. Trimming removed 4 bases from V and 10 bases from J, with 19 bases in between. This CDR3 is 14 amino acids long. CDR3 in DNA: TGTGCCAGCAGTGGTGAGCCTTGGGGCCTGGGAGCTTTCTTT. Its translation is CASSGEPWGLGAFF.

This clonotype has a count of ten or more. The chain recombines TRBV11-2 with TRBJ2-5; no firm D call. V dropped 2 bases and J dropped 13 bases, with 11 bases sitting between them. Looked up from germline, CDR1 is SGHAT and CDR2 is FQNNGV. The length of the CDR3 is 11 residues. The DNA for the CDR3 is TGTGCCAGCAGCTTAAGGGCAGAGGCGTACTTC. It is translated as CASSLRAEAYF.

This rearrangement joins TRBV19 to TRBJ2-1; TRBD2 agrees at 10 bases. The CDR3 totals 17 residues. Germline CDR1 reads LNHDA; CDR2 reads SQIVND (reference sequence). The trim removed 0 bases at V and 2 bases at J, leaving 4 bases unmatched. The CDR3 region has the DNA TGTGCCAGTAGTATAGACGGGCTAGCGGGGGCCTACAATGAGCAGTTCTTC. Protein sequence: CASSIDGLAGAYNEQFF.

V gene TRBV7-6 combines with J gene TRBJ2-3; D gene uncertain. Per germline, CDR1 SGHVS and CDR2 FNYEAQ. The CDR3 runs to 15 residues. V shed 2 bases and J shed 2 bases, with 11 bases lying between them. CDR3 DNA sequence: TGTGCCAGCAGCTTAAGTCTACGGATCACAGATACGCAGTATTTT. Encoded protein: CASSLSLRITDTQYF.

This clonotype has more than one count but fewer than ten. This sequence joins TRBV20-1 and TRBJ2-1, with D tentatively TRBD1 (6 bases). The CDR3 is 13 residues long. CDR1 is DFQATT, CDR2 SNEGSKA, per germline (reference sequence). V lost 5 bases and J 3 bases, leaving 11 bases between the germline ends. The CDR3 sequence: CSAGRGGYNEQFF. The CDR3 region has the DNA TGCAGTGCTGGTCGAGGGGGCTACAATGAGCAGTTCTTC.

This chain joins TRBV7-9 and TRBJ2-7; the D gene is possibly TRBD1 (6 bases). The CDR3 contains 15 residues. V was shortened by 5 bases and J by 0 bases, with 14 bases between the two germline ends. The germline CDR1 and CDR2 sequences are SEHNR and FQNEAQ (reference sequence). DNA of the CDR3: TGTGCCAGCAGCCCAGCGGACAGAAGCTCCTACGAGCAGTACGTC. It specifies CASSPADRSSYEQYV.

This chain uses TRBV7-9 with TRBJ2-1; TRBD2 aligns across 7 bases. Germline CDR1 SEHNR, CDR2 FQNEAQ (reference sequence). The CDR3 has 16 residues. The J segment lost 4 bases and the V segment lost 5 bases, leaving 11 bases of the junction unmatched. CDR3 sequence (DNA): TGTGCCAGCAGCAGCGGGGCTGGGGGGGGATACAATGAGCAGTTCTTC. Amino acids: CASSSGAGGGYNEQFF. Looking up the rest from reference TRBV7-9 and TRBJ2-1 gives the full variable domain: DTGVSQNPRHKITKRGQNVTFRCDPISEHNRLYWYRQTLGQGPEFLTYFQNEAQLEKSRLLSDRFSAERPKGSFSTLEIQRTEQGDSAMYLCASSSGAGGGYNEQFFGPGTRLTVL.

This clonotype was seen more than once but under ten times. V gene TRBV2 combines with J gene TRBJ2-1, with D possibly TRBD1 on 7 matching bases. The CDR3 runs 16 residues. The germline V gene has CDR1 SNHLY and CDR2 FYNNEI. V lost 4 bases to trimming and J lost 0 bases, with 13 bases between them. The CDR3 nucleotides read TGTGCCAGCAGTGCCGCGGGACAGAGCTCCTACAATGAGCAGTTCTTC. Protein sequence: CASSAAGQSSYNEQFF.

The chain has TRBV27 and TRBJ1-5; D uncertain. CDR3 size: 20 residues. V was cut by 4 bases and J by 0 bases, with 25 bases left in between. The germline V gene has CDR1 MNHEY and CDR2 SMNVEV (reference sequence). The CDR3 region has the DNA TGTGCCAGCAGTTGCCCCGAGCGGGGTGGAAAAATATTTAGCAATCAGCCCCAGCATTTT. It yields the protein CASSCPERGGKIFSNQPQHF.

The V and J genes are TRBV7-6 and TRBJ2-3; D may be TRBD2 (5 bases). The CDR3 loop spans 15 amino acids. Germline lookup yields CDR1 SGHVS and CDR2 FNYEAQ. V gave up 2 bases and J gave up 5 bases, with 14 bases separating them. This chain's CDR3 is CASSLNLGRRDTQYF. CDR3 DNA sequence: TGTGCCAGCAGCTTAAATCTTGGGAGAAGAGATACGCAGTATTTT. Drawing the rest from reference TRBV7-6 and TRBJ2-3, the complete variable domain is GAGVSQSPRYKVTKRGQDVALRCDPISGHVSLYWYRQALGQGPEFLTYFNYEAQQDKSGLPNDRFSAERPEGSISTLTIQRTEQRDSAMYRCASSLNLGRRDTQYFGPGTRLTVL.

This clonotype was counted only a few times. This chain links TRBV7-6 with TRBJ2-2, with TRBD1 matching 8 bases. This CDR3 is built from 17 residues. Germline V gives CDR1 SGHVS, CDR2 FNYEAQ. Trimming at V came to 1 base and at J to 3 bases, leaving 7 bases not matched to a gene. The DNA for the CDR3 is TGTGCCAGCAGCTTAGGGAGACAGGGGCTGTACACCGGGGAGCTGTTTTTT. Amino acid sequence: CASSLGRQGLYTGELFF.

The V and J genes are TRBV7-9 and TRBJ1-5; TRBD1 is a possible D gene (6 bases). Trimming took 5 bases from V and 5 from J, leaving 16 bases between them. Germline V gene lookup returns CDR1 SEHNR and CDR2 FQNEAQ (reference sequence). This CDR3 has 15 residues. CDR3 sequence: CASSPLDRTHQPQHF. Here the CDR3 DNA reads TGTGCCAGCAGCCCCCTAGACAGGACCCATCAGCCCCAGCATTTT.

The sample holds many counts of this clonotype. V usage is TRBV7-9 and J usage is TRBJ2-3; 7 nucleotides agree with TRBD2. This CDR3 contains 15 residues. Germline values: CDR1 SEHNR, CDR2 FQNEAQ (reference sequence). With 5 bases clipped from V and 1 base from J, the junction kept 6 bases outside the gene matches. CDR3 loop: CASSPVGGGTDTQYF. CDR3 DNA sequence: TGTGCCAGCAGCCCCGTGGGAGGGGGCACAGATACGCAGTATTTT.

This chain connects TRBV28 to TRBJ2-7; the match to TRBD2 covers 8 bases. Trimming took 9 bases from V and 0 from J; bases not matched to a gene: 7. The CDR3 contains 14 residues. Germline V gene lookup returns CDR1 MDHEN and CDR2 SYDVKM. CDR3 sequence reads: CASLPGGFSYEQYV. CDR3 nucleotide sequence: TGTGCCAGTCTACCGGGGGGGTTCTCCTACGAGCAGTACGTC.

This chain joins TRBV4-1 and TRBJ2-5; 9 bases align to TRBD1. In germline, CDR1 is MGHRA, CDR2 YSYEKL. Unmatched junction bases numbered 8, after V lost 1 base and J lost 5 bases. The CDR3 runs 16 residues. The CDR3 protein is CASSQVLGQGAETQYF. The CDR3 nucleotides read TGCGCCAGCAGCCAAGTTTTGGGACAGGGCGCCGAGACCCAGTACTTC.

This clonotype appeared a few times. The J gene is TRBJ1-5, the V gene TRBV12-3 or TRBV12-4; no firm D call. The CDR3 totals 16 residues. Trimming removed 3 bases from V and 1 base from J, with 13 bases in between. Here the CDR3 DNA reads TGTGCCAGCAGTTTTGGACTGCCGCCGAGCAATCAGCCCCAGCATTTT. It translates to CASSFGLPPSNQPQHF.

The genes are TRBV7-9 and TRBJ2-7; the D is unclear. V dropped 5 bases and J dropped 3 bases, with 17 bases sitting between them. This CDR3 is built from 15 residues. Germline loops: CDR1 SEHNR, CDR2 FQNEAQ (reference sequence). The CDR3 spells CASSDALESRYEQYF. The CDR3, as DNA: TGTGCCAGCAGCGATGCGTTGGAAAGTCGCTACGAGCAGTACTTC.

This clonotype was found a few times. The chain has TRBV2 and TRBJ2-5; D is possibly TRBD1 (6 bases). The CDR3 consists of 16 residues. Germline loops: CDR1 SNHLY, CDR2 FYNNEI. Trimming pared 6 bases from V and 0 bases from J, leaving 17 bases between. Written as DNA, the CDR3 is TGTGCCAGCAGCCCCCCGGGGCACAGGGACCAAGAGACCCAGTACTTC. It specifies CASSPPGHRDQETQYF.

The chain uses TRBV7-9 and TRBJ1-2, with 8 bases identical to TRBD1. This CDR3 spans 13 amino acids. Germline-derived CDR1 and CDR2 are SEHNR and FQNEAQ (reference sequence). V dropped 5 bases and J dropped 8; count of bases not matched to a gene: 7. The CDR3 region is CASSITGTGGYTF. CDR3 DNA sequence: TGTGCCAGCAGCATTACCGGGACAGGAGGCTACACCTTC.

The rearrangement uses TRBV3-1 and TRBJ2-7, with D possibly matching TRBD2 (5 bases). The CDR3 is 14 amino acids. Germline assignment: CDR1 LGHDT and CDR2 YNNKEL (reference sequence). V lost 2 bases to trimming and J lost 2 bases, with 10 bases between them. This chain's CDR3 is CASSQSGPTYEQYF. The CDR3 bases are TGTGCCAGCAGCCAAAGCGGCCCTACCTACGAGCAGTACTTC.

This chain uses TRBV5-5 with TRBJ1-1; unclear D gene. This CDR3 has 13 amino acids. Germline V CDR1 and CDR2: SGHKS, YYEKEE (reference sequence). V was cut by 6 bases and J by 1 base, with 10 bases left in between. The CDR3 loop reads CASTRHPNTEAFF. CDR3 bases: TGTGCCAGCACCCGACATCCGAACACTGAAGCTTTCTTT. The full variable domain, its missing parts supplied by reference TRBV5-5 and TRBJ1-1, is DAGVTQSPTHLIKTRGQQVTLRCSPISGHKSVSWYQQVLGQGPQFIFQYYEKEERGRGNFPDRFSARQFPNYSSELNVNALLLGDSALYLCASTRHPNTEAFFGQGTRLTVV.

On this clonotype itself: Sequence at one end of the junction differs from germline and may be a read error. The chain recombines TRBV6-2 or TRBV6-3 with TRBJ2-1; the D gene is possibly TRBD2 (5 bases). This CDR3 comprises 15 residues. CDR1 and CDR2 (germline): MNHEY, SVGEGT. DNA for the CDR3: TGTGCCAACAGTCCACTCGAGGGCAGCTACAATGAGCAGTTCTTC. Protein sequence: CANSPLEGSYNEQFF.

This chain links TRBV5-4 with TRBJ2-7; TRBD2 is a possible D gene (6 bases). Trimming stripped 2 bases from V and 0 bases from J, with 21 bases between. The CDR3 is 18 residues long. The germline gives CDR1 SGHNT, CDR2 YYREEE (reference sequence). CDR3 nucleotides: TGTGCCAGCAGCTTACTCAGGGTAACCGCGGGGCTCTCCTACGAGCAGTACGTC. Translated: CASSLLRVTAGLSYEQYV.

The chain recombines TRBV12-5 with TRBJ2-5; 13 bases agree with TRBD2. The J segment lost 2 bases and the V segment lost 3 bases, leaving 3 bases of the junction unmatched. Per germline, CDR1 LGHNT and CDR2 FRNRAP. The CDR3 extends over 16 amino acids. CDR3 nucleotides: TGTGCTAGTGGTTTCGGGACTAGCGGGGATCAAGAGACCCAGTACTTC. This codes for CASGFGTSGDQETQYF.

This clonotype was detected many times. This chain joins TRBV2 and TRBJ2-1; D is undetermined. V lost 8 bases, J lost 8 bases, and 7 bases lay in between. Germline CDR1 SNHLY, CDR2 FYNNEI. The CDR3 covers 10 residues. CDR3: CASRGDEQFF. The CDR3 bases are TGTGCCAGCCGTGGGGATGAGCAGTTCTTC.

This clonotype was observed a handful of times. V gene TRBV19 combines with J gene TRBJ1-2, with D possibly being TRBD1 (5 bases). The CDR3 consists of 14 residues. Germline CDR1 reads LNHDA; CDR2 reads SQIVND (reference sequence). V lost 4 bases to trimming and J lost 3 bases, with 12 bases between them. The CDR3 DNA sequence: TGTGCCAGTAGTACGCGATCGACAGACTATGGCTACACCTTC. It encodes CASSTRSTDYGYTF.